This TCR beta chain was observed in a study of blood T cell repertoires in COVID-19 (dated by TCRdb to between 2020 and 2021). About the investigation overall: Samples covering the acute and convalescent phases of COVID-19 were provided by collaborators in the United States, Italy and Spain. The prospective study material was composed of cDNA or gDNA derived from T cells, B-cell-depleted T cells, or PBMCs. Deeply sampled blood TCRbeta repertoires from subjects exposed to, actively infected with, or recovered from COVID-19 were included in the dataset. The repertoires were released in a freely available public database intended as a resource for research on the immune response to SARS-CoV-2. Samples were obtained from the ongoing ImmuneRACE study (first 160 participants) and from some 1,200 subjects provided by 6 global collaborators. The sample metadata nearly always contained a de-identified subject ID, COVID-19 status, age in years and sex. HLA class I and class II types, where available, came from metadata supplied by the sample provider rather than from assay-based typing. Paper-wide results and their limitations: How much clinical and demographic metadata was included differed by source and by participant, and the metadata was provided uncurated.

TCRbeta CDR3 regions were amplified from genomic DNA using the immunoSEQ Assay, a bias-controlled multiplex PCR. The original methods were these. The number of nucleated cells in each sample was estimated from the amplification of reference gene primers within the assay. To quantify the absolute abundance of each unique TCRbeta CDR3 rearrangement, sequence reads were collapsed and filtered. For each sample, productive Simpson clonality was calculated by taking the square root of Simpson's diversity index across productive rearrangements. The table comes from immuneACCESS by way of TCRdb, which keeps in-frame sequences with V and J called. Part of the clones is missing from these tables; in studies checked, under half for an unresolved V gene and the rest for unknown reasons. D and trimming were read from the DNA, whereas the V and J calls and clone size are those reported in that table. This sample comprises approximately 260,000 clones, around 83% of them detected only once. Jointly, the top ten make up around 9.6% of the sample.

Reading from cysteine to phenylalanine, the CDR3 counts 16 amino acids. Only CDR3 DNA remains: 48 bases, in frame from the first base. CDR1 and CDR2 were assigned from the germline V gene as MDHEN and SYDVKM. V is cut by 5 bases and J by 0 bases, and the space between the germline ends is 16 bases. Of note for this clone: The antigen it binds to is not known. Per-nucleotide qualities are absent, and no much larger clonotype sits a single base away.

The collaborating institutions used their own protocols to collect whole blood in K2EDTA tubes. For TCRbeta analysis, collaborator samples were shipped as frozen whole blood, as isolated PBMCs, or as DNA extracted from either sample type. This clonotype was sampled from an elderly woman with acute or convalescent COVID-19. This receptor chain uses TRBV28 and TRBJ1-1; the D gene lacks a confident call. Material: peripheral blood. The nucleotide sequence reads TGTGCCAGCAGTCCCCTGTCGGGGAGCCTGAACACTGAAGCTTTCTTT. It codes for CASSPLSGSLNTEAFF.